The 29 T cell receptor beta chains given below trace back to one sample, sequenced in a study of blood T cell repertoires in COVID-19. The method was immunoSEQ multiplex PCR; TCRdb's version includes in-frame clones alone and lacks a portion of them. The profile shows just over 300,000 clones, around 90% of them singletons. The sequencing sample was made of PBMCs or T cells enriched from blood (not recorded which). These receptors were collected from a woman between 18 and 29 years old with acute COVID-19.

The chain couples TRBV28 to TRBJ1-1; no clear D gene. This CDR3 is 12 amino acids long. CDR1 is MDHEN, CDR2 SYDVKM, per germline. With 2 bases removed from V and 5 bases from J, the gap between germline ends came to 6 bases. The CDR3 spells CASSLTQTEAFF. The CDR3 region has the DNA TGTGCCAGCAGTTTAACCCAGACTGAAGCTTTCTTT.

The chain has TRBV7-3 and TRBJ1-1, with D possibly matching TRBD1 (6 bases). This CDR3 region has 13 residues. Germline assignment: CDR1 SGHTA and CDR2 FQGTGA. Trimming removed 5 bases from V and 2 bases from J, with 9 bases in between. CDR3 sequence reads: CASSQDSNTEAFF. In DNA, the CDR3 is TGTGCCAGCAGCCAGGACAGCAACACTGAAGCTTTCTTT.

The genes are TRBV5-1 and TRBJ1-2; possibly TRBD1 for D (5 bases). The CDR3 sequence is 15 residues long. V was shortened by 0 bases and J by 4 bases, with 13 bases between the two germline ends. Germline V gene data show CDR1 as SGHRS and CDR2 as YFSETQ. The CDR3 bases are TGCGCCAGCAGCTTGGAGGGAGGGGAAGGCTATGGCTACACCTTC. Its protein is CASSLEGGEGYGYTF. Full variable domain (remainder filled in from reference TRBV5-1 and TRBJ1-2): KAGVTQTPRYLIKTRGQQVTLSCSPISGHRSVSWYQQTPGQGLQFLFEYFSETQRNKGNFPGRFSGRQFSNSRSEMNVSTLELGDSALYLCASSLEGGEGYGYTFGSGTRLTVV.

CDR3 region: CASSQGTAPYYEQYF. The CDR3 DNA follows: TGTGCCAGCAGCCAAGGGACAGCCCCGTACTACGAGCAGTACTTC. V usage is TRBV14 and J usage is TRBJ2-7; a weak D match, TRBD1 (6 bases). Germline lookup yields CDR1 SGHDN and CDR2 FVKESK. CDR3 size: 15 residues. Trimming removed 1 base from V and 3 bases from J, with 13 bases in between.

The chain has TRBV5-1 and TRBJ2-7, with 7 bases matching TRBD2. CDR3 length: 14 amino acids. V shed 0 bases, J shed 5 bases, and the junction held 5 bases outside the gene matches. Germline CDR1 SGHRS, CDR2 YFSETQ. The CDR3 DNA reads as TGCGCCAGCAGCTTGGCGAGCGGGATCCACGAGCAGTACTTC. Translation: CASSLASGIHEQYF.

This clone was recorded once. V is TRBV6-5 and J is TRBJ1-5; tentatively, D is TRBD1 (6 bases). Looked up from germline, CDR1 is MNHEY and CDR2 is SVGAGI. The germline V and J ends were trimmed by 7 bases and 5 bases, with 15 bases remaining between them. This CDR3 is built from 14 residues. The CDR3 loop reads CASIGDRHHQPQHF. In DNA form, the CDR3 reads TGTGCCAGCATTGGAGACAGGCATCATCAGCCCCAGCATTTT.

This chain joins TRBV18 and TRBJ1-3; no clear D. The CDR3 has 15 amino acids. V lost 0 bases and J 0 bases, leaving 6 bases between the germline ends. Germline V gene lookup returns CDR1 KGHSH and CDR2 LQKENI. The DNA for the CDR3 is TGTGCCAGCTCACCACCGTATATCTCTGGAAACACCATATATTTT. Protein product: CASSPPYISGNTIYF.

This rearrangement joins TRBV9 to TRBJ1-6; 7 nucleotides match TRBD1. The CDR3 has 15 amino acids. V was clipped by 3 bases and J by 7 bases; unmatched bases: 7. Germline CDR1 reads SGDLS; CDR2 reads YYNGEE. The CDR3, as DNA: TGTGCCAGCAGCGGAGCCGGGACAGAAAATTCACCCCTCCACTTT. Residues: CASSGAGTENSPLHF.

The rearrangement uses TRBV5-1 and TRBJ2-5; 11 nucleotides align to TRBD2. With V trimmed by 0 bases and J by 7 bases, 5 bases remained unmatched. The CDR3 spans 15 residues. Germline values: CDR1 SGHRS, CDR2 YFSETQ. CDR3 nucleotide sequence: TGCGCCAGCAGCTTGGCGACTAGCGGGACCCCGACCCAGTACTTC. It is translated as CASSLATSGTPTQYF.

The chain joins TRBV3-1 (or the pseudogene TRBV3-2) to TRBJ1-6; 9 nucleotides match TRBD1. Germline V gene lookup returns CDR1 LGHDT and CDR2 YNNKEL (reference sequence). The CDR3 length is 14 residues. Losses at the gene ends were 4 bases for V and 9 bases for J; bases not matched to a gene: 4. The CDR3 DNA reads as TGTGCCAGCAGCCGGGGGACAGGGCGTTCACCCCTCCACTTT. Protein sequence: CASSRGTGRSPLHF.

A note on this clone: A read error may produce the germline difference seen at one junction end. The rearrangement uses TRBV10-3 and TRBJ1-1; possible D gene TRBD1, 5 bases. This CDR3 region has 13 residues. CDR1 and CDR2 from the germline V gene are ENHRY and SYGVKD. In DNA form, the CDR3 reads TGTGCCATCAGCGAGACAGAGAACGCTGAAGCTTTCTTT. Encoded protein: CAISETENAEAFF.

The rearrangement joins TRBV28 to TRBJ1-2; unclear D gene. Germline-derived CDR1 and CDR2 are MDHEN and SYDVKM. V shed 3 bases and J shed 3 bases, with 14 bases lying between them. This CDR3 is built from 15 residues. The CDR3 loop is CASSLYGRWDYGYTF. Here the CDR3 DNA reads TGTGCCAGCAGTTTGTACGGCAGGTGGGACTATGGCTACACCTTC.

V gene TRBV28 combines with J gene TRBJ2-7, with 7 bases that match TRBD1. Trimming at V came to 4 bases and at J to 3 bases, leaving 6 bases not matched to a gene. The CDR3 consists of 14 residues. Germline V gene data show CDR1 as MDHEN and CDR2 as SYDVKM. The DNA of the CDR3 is TGTGCCAGCAGTTCGACAGGGATGAGCTACGAGCAGTACTTC. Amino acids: CASSSTGMSYEQYF.

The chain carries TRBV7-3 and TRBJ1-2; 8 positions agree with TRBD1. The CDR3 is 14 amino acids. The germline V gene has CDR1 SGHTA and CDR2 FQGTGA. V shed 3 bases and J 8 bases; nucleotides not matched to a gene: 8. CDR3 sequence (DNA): TGTGCCAGCAGCTTCCAGGGGGCGATAGGGGGCTACACCTTC. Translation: CASSFQGAIGGYTF.

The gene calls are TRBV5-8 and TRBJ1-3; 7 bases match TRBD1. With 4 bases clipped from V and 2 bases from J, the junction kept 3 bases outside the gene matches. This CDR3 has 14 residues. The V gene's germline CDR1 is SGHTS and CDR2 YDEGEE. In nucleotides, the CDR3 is TGTGCCAGCAGCCTGACAGGGACTGGAAACACCATATATTTT. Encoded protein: CASSLTGTGNTIYF.

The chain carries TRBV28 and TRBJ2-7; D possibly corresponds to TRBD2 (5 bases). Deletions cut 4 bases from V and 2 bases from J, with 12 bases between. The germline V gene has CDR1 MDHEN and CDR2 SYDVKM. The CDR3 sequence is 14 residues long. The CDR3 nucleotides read TGTGCCAGCAGTTATTGGACTGCCCCCTACGAGCAGTACTTC. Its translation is CASSYWTAPYEQYF.

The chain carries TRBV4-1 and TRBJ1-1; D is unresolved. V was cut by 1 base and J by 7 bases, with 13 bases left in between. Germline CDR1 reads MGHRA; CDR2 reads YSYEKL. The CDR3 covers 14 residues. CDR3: CASSQVEEYSEAFF. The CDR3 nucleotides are TGCGCCAGCAGCCAAGTCGAGGAATATAGTGAAGCTTTCTTT.

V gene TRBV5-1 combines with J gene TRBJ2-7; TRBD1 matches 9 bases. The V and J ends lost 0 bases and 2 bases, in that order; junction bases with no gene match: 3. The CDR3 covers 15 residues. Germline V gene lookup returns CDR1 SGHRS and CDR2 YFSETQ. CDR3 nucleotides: TGCGCCAGCAGCTTGGCGGGACAGGGTCCCTACGAGCAGTACTTC. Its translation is CASSLAGQGPYEQYF.

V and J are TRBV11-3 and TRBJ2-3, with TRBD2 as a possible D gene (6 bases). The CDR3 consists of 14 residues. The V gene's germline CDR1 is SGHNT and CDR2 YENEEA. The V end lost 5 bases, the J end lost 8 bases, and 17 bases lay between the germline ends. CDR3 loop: CASSISHQGGTQYF. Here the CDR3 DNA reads TGTGCCAGCAGCATCTCTCACCAGGGAGGTACGCAGTATTTT.

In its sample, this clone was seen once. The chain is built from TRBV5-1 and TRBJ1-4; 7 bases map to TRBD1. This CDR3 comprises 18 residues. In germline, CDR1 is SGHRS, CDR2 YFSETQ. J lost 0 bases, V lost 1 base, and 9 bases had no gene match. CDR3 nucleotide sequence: TGCGCCAGCAGCTTGTGGCCCCTAACAGGGGCAACTAATGAAAAACTGTTTTTT. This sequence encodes CASSLWPLTGATNEKLFF.

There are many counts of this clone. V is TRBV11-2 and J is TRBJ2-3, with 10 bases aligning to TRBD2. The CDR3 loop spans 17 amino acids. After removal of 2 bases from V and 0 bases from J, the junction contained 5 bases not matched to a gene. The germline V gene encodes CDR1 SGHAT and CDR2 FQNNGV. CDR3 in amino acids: CASSLTSGASSTDTQYF. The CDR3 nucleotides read TGTGCCAGCAGCTTAACTAGCGGGGCCTCTAGCACAGATACGCAGTATTTT.

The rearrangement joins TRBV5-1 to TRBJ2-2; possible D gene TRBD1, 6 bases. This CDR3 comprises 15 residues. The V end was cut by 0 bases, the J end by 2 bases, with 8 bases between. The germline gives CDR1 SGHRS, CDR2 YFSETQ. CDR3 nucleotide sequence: TGCGCCAGCAGCTTGGGGGGGCTAAACACCGGGGAGCTGTTTTTT. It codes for CASSLGGLNTGELFF.

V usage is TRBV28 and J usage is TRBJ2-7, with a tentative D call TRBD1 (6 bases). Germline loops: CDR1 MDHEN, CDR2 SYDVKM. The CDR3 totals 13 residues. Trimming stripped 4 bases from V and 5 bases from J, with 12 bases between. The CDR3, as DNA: TGTGCCAGCAGTTGGGGGAACAGGGACGAGCAGTACTTC. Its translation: CASSWGNRDEQYF.

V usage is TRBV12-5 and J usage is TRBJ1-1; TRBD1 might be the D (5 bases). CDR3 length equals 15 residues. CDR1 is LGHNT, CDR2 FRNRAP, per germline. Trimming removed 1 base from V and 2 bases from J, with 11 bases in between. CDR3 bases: TGTGCTAGTGGTTTGGCGAGACAGACTAACACTGAAGCTTTCTTT. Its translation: CASGLARQTNTEAFF.

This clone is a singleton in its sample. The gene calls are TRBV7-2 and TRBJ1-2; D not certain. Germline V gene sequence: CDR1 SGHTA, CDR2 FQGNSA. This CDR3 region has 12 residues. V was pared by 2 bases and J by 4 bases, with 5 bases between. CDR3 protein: CASSLNGYGYTF. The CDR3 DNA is TGTGCCAGCAGCTTAAACGGCTATGGCTACACCTTC.

CDR3 DNA: TGCGCCAGCACTCTGGAGGGAAGCTCCTACAATGAGCAGTTCTTC. Translated, it gives CASTLEGSSYNEQFF. The chain is built from TRBV5-1 and TRBJ2-1, with D maybe TRBD2 (6 bases). CDR1 and CDR2 (germline): SGHRS, YFSETQ. The CDR3 is 15 residues long. V was clipped by 6 bases and J by 0 bases, with 13 bases between them.

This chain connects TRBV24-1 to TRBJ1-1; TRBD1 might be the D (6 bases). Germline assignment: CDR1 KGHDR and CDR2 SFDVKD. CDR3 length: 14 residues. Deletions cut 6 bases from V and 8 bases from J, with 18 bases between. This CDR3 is CATSPGQNLREAFF. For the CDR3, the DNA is TGTGCCACCAGTCCAGGACAGAATCTTCGAGAAGCTTTCTTT.

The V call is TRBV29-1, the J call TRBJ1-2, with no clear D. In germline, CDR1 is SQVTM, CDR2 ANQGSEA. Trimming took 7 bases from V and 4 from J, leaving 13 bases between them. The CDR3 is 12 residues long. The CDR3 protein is CSERSAGYGYTF. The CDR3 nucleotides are TGCAGCGAGAGATCCGCAGGCTATGGCTACACCTTC.

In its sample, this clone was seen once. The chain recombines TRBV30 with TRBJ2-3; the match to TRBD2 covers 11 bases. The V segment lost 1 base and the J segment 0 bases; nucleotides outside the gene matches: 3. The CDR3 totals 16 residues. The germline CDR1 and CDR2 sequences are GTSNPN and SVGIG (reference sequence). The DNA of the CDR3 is TGTGCCTGGAGTGGGGGGACTAGCGGTAGCACAGATACGCAGTATTTT. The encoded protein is CAWSGGTSGSTDTQYF.